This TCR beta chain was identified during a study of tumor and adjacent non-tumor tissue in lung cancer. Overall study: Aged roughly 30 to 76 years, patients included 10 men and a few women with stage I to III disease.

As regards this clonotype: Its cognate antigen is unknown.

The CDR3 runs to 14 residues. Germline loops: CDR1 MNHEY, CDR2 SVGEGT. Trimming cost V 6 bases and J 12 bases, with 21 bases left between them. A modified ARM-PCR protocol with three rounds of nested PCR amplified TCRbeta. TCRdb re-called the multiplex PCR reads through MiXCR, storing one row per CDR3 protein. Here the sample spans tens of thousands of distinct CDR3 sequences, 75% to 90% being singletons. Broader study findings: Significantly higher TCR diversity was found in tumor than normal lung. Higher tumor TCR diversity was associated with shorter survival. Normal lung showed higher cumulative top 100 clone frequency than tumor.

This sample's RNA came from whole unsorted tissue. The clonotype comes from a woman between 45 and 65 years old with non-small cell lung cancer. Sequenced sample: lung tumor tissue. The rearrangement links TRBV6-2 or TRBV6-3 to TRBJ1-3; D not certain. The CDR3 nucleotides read TGTGCCAGCAGATCCGGGAGCTCTGGATACAGCATATATTTT. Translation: CASRSGSSGYSIYF.